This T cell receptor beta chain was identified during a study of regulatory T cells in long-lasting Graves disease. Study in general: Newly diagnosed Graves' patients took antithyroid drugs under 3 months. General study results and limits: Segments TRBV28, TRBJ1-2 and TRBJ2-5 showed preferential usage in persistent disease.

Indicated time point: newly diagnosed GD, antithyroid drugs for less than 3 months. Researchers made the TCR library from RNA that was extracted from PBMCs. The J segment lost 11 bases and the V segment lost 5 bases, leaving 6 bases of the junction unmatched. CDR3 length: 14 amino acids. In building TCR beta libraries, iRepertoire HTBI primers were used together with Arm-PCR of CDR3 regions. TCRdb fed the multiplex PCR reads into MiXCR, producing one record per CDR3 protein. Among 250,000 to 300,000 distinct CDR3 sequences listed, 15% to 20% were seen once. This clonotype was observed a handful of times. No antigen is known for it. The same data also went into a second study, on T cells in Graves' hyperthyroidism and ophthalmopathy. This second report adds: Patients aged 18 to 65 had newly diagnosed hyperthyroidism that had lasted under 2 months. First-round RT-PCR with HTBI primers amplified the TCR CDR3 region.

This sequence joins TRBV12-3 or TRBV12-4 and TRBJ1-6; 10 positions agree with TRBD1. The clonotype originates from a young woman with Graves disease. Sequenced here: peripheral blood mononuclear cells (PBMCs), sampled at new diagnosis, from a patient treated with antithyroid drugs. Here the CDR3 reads CASSLGTGVPPLHF. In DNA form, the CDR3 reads TGTGCCAGCAGTCTCGGGACAGGGGTGCCACCCCTCCACTTT.